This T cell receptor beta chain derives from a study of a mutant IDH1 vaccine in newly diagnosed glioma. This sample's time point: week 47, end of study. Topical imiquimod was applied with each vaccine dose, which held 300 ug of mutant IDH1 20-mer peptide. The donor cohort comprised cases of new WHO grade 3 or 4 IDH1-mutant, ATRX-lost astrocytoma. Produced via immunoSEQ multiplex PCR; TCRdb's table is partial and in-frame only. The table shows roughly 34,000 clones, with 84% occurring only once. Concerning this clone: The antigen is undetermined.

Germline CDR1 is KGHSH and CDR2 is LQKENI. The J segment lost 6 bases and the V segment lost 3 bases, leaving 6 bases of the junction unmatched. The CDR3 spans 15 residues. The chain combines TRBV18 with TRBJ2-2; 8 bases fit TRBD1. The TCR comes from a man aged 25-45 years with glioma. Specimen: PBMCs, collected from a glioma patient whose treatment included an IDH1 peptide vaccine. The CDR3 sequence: CASSPSGGAAGELFF. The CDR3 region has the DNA TGTGCCAGCTCACCTTCAGGGGGCGCGGCCGGGGAGCTGTTTTTT.